This T cell receptor beta chain was sequenced during a study of CD8+ T cells in alopecia areata. Whole-study context: Patients in the treated group were given tofacitinib by mouth, 5 to 10 mg twice a day.

The CDR3 spans 14 residues. CDR1 LNHDA and CDR2 SQIVND come from the germline V gene (reference sequence). Trimming left V 5 bases short and J 5 bases short, with 12 bases between. Specified treatment: oral pan-JAK inhibitor, 5-10 mg twice daily. Findings of the study overall: Among patients, TCR sharing was less clear than in mice, a difference possibly due in part to HLA diversity in the patient population. Treatment with tofacitinib significantly lowered scalp clonality and reduced expanded CD8+ clones among the top 100.

To note about this clone: Its specificity is not known.

As the sequencing template, cDNA was produced by extracting RNA and reverse transcribing it. The assay was immunoSEQ multiplex PCR, and TCRdb's table has in-frame clones only and misses some. The profile shows 87,000 or so clones, just over 70% of them singletons. The sequence derives from a human donor with alopecia areata. This chain uses TRBV19 with TRBJ1-4; D gene unclear. Sequencing was performed on CD8+ T cells sorted from blood, taken at week 44, from a patient treated with tofacitinib. Here the CDR3 DNA reads TGTGCCAGTAGTCCCGGACCGTTGAATGAAAAACTGTTTTTT. Amino acid sequence: CASSPGPLNEKLFF.